The 28 T cell receptor beta chains presented below share a single source sample, sequenced in a study of CD8 T cells in Susac syndrome. RNA in amounts of about 0.5 to 1 ug was reverse transcribed with random hexamers. One entry per CDR3 protein, called by TCRdb with MiXCR from the immunoSEQ multiplex PCR reads. Counted here are around 200,000 distinct CDR3 sequences, roughly 94% occurring once; the ten biggest clones make up about 0.095%. Sequencing used CD4+ T cells from PBMCs. The receptors were sampled from a human donor in good health.

The V and J genes are TRBV3-1 and TRBJ1-6, with TRBD1 matching 7 bases. CDR1 and CDR2 (germline): LGHDT, YNNKEL (reference sequence). J was trimmed by 5 bases and V by 4 bases; bases with no gene match: 11. The CDR3 has 17 residues. CDR3 sequence: CASSRSTPGTDNSPLHF. CDR3 bases: TGTGCCAGCAGCCGCTCCACCCCCGGGACAGATAATTCACCCCTCCACTTT.

This chain links TRBV20-1 with TRBJ1-2, with TRBD1 matching over 9 bases. The CDR3 sequence is 16 residues long. Losses at the gene ends were 3 bases for V and 4 bases for J; bases not matched to a gene: 12. CDR1 is DFQATT and CDR2 is SNEGSKA in the germline V gene (reference sequence). In DNA, the CDR3 is TGCAGTGCTAGCACCGGGGGACAGGGAAACCTCTATGGCTACACCTTC. Amino acid sequence: CSASTGGQGNLYGYTF.

The rearrangement links TRBV30 to TRBJ2-3, with D perhaps matching TRBD1 or TRBD2 (5 bases each). CDR3 length: 15 residues. Trimming pared 3 bases from V and 0 bases from J, leaving 13 bases between. From germline, CDR1 is GTSNPN and CDR2 SVGIG (reference sequence). In DNA form, the CDR3 reads TGTGCCTGGAGCGGGGCCGGGCGGAGCACAGATACGCAGTATTTT. Protein product: CAWSGAGRSTDTQYF.

The chain couples TRBV28 to TRBJ2-3; D is unclear. V lost 7 bases, J lost 9 bases, and 26 bases lay in between. CDR1 is MDHEN, CDR2 SYDVKM, per germline. The CDR3 is 16 residues long. CDR3 region: CASNNGFGVVGYTQYF. CDR3 nucleotides: TGTGCCAGCAATAACGGGTTTGGGGTTGTTGGGTACACGCAGTATTTT. The variable domain in full, with the rest retrieved from reference TRBV28 and TRBJ2-3, is DVKVTQSSRYLVKRTGEKVFLECVQDMDHENMFWYRQDPGLGLRLIYFSYDVKMKEKGDIPEGYSVSREKKERFSLILESASTNQTSMYLCASNNGFGVVGYTQYFGPGTRLTVL.

This chain connects TRBV28 to TRBJ2-2; D is undetermined. This CDR3 is 14 amino acids long. Germline values: CDR1 MDHEN, CDR2 SYDVKM. V lost 4 bases to trimming and J lost 4 bases, with 10 bases between them. The CDR3 region is CASSSPLGTGELFF. In nucleotides, the CDR3 is TGTGCCAGCAGTTCCCCTTTGGGCACCGGGGAGCTGTTTTTT.

The CDR3 bases are TGTGCCAGCAGCCCGTCCGGGGGGGTCCAAGAGACCCAGTACTTC. Translated, it gives CASSPSGGVQETQYF. The chain carries TRBV11-2 and TRBJ2-5; 8 nucleotides align to TRBD2. CDR1 and CDR2 (germline): SGHAT, FQNNGV. The CDR3 loop spans 15 amino acids. V was clipped by 5 bases and J by 1 base; unmatched bases: 6. Complete variable domain (other parts from reference TRBV11-2 and TRBJ2-5): EAGVAQSPRYKIIEKRQSVAFWCNPISGHATLYWYQQILGQGPKLLIQFQNNGVVDDSQLPKDRFSAERLKGVDSTLKIQPAKLEDSAVYLCASSPSGGVQETQYFGPGTRLLVL.

The chain employs TRBV6-5 and TRBJ2-7; D may be TRBD1 (6 bases). Per the germline V gene, CDR1 is MNHEY and CDR2 is SVGAGI. The ends were cut back, 6 bases at V and 5 bases at J, with 11 bases in the middle. The CDR3 has 12 amino acids. CDR3 protein: CASRDTGNEQYF. The CDR3 region has the DNA TGTGCCAGCAGGGACACAGGGAACGAGCAGTACTTC.

CDR3 loop: CASRLTGGSYEQYV. The CDR3 DNA reads TGTGCCAGCAGGCTAACTGGCGGGAGCTACGAGCAGTACGTC. V usage is TRBV5-6 and J usage is TRBJ2-7, with 7 bases aligning to TRBD2. The CDR3 spans 14 residues. Germline V gives CDR1 SGHDT, CDR2 YYEEEE. The V segment lost 5 bases and the J segment 3 bases; nucleotides outside the gene matches: 8.

This rearrangement joins TRBV6-2 or TRBV6-3 to TRBJ1-5; D gene unclear. This CDR3 comprises 14 residues. The V gene lost 7 bases and the J gene lost 5 bases, with 15 bases spanning the gap. CDR1 MNHEY and CDR2 SVGEGT come from the germline V gene. CDR3 loop: CASTDGLNDQPQHF. The CDR3 DNA sequence: TGTGCCAGCACCGACGGACTAAACGATCAGCCCCAGCATTTT.

The rearrangement joins TRBV6-1 to TRBJ2-1, with D possibly matching TRBD2 (5 bases). This CDR3 comprises 15 residues. V gave up 4 bases and J gave up 1 base, with 11 bases separating them. CDR1 and CDR2 (germline): MNHNS, SASEGT. CDR3 region: CASSVAGQSYNEQFF. CDR3 nucleotide sequence: TGTGCCAGCAGTGTTGCGGGTCAATCCTACAATGAGCAGTTCTTC.

The gene calls are TRBV19 and TRBJ2-3; no clear D gene. The V gene lost 4 bases and the J gene lost 1 base, with 15 bases spanning the gap. This CDR3 comprises 16 residues. Germline V gene sequence: CDR1 LNHDA, CDR2 SQIVND (reference sequence). CDR3: CASSNPKVPGTDTQYF. The CDR3 DNA follows: TGTGCCAGTAGTAACCCCAAGGTTCCCGGCACAGATACGCAGTATTTT.

V gene TRBV2 combines with J gene TRBJ2-7; D is uncertain. The ends were cut back, 3 bases at V and 0 bases at J, with 6 bases in the middle. CDR1 is SNHLY and CDR2 is FYNNEI in the germline V gene. CDR3 length: 13 residues. CDR3 residues: CASSEVSSYEQYV. The CDR3 DNA sequence: TGTGCCAGCAGTGAGGTCAGCTCCTACGAGCAGTACGTC.

The chain uses TRBV29-1 and TRBJ2-7; D may be TRBD2 (5 bases). Germline V gene data show CDR1 as SQVTM and CDR2 as ANQGSEA. Trimming removed 1 base at V and 2 bases at J, with 9 bases between. This CDR3 is 13 amino acids long. The chain's CDR3 is CSVEGAGPYEQYF. The CDR3 DNA reads TGCAGCGTTGAAGGGGCGGGCCCCTACGAGCAGTACTTC.

The rearrangement uses TRBV3-1 and TRBJ2-7, with 9 bases aligning to TRBD2. Trimming cost V 7 bases and J 3 bases; bases outside gene matches: 7. Germline CDR1 LGHDT, CDR2 YNNKEL (reference sequence). The CDR3 is 14 residues long. The CDR3 bases are TGTGCCAGCACCCGGGGACTAGCCTTCTACGAGCAGTACTTC. Amino acids: CASTRGLAFYEQYF.

The chain has TRBV20-1 and TRBJ2-7; 10 nucleotides match TRBD1. This CDR3 spans 14 amino acids. Losses at the gene ends were 4 bases for V and 4 bases for J; bases not matched to a gene: 7. CDR1 and CDR2 (germline): DFQATT, SNEGSKA (reference sequence). The CDR3 DNA sequence: TGCAGTGCTAACACCGGGACAGGGGTTTACGAGCAGTACTTC. Its translation is CSANTGTGVYEQYF.

The chain is built from TRBV5-1 and TRBJ2-3; 11 nucleotides line up with TRBD2. The V gene's germline CDR1 is SGHRS and CDR2 YFSETQ. CDR3 size: 16 residues. V lost 0 bases to trimming and J lost 3 bases; unmatched junction nucleotides: 3. CDR3 residues: CASSLARLAGTDTQYF. CDR3 in DNA: TGCGCCAGCAGCTTGGCCCGACTAGCGGGGACAGATACGCAGTATTTT.

This chain connects TRBV29-1 to TRBJ2-1; possibly TRBD1 or TRBD2 for D (5 bases each). Per germline, CDR1 SQVTM and CDR2 ANQGSEA. CDR3 length: 16 residues. Trimming left V 0 bases short and J 4 bases short, with 16 bases between. The CDR3 protein is CSVEDHQRWGYNEQFF. CDR3 sequence (DNA): TGCAGCGTTGAAGATCATCAGCGATGGGGGTACAATGAGCAGTTCTTC.

The J gene is TRBJ2-1, the V gene TRBV12-3 or TRBV12-4; D remains unclear. CDR3 length equals 15 residues. V was pared by 6 bases and J by 4 bases, with 16 bases between. The CDR3 loop is CASRPTVGLYNEQFF. DNA for the CDR3: TGTGCCAGCAGGCCCACAGTTGGGCTATACAATGAGCAGTTCTTC.

This chain connects TRBV11-2 to TRBJ2-3; the D gene is possibly TRBD2 (5 bases). The V and J ends lost 4 bases and 6 bases respectively, with 11 bases between them. The CDR3 spans 13 residues. Germline assignment: CDR1 SGHAT and CDR2 FQNNGV. The CDR3 is CASSWARGDTQYF. CDR3 nucleotides: TGTGCCAGCAGCTGGGCCCGCGGGGATACGCAGTATTTT.

This clonotype was counted a single time. The V call is TRBV20-1, the J call TRBJ1-1, with D maybe TRBD1 (5 bases). The CDR3 totals 13 residues. CDR1 and CDR2 from the germline V gene are DFQATT and SNEGSKA (reference sequence). Trimming stripped 7 bases from V and 4 bases from J, with 16 bases between. The CDR3 DNA sequence: TGCAGTGTGGTACAACCTGGGGGCACTGAAGCTTTCTTT. Its translation: CSVVQPGGTEAFF.

This chain joins TRBV4-2 and TRBJ2-7; TRBD2 matches at 8 bases. The CDR3 length is 15 residues. V dropped 0 bases and J dropped 6; count of bases not matched to a gene: 7. Germline CDR1 and CDR2: LGHNA and YNFKEQ. The CDR3: CASSQEPSGGTEQYF. The DNA for the CDR3 is TGTGCCAGCAGCCAAGAACCCAGCGGGGGAACCGAGCAGTACTTC.

The chain carries TRBV5-6 and TRBJ1-2, with 8 positions matching TRBD1. Germline V CDR1 and CDR2: SGHDT, YYEEEE. V dropped 3 bases and J dropped 8; count of bases not matched to a gene: 12. This CDR3 contains 15 residues. CDR3 DNA: TGTGCCAGCAGCTCTGTTGGACAGGGTAGTTGGGGCTACACCTTC. This sequence encodes CASSSVGQGSWGYTF.

The chain is built from TRBV12-3 or TRBV12-4 and TRBJ1-5; no clear D gene. The germline V and J ends were trimmed by 4 bases and 6 bases, with 7 bases remaining between them. This CDR3 is 12 amino acids long. Here the CDR3 DNA reads TGTGCCAGCAGTTCCTCAGGTCAGCCCCAGCATTTT. This gives the protein CASSSSGQPQHF.

This chain joins TRBV4-3 and TRBJ2-7, with D possibly matching TRBD1 (6 bases). Per the germline V gene, CDR1 is LGHNA and CDR2 is YSLEER. Trimming removed 0 bases at V and 7 bases at J, with 16 bases between. The CDR3 totals 15 residues. DNA of the CDR3: TGCGCCAGCAGCCAAGACAGGGGCCCTACGGATGAGCAGTACTTC. Translation: CASSQDRGPTDEQYF.

The V gene is TRBV3-1, the J gene TRBJ2-2, with unresolved D. V was clipped by 4 bases and J by 2 bases, with 5 bases between them. There are 13 residues in the CDR3. Germline V lookup: CDR1 LGHDT, CDR2 YNNKEL (reference sequence). CDR3 sequence reads: CASSPFNTGELFF. The CDR3 DNA reads as TGTGCCAGCAGCCCTTTTAACACCGGGGAGCTGTTTTTT.

The rearrangement joins TRBV5-1 to TRBJ2-2, with D maybe TRBD1 (5 bases). This CDR3 is built from 16 residues. The ends were cut back, 0 bases at V and 3 bases at J, with 12 bases in the middle. Germline CDR1 and CDR2: SGHRS and YFSETQ. The CDR3 sequence is CASSLEGRVDTGELFF. The DNA of the CDR3 is TGCGCCAGCAGCTTGGAAGGCAGGGTGGACACCGGGGAGCTGTTTTTT.

The CDR3 region is CASRQRSDQPQHF. The CDR3 nucleotides read TGTGCCAGCAGACAGAGGTCCGATCAGCCCCAGCATTTT. This chain connects TRBV12-3 or TRBV12-4 to TRBJ1-5; no firm D call. The CDR3 length is 13 residues. Trimming pared 6 bases from V and 5 bases from J, leaving 11 bases between.

The chain couples TRBV24-1 to TRBJ2-7; possible D gene TRBD2, 5 bases. Germline assignment: CDR1 KGHDR and CDR2 SFDVKD. V was shortened by 0 bases and J by 3 bases, with 14 bases between the two germline ends. The length of the CDR3 is 16 residues. CDR3 DNA sequence: TGTGCCACCAGTGATTTGCAACGAGGGAGAGGCTACGAGCAGTACGTC. Its translation: CATSDLQRGRGYEQYV.